One and the same sample provided the 3 T cell receptor beta chains below, sequenced in a study of blood T cell repertoires in COVID-19. Some clones are missing from TCRdb's copy, which holds only in-frame ones; the method was immunoSEQ multiplex PCR. This sample has approximately 230,000 clones, with around 88% found just once. The sample consisted of peripheral blood. The receptor source for this set is a woman aged 25-40 years with COVID-19, enrolled during active disease.

The J gene is TRBJ2-2, the V gene TRBV15; possible D gene TRBD2, 6 bases. The CDR3 extends over 15 amino acids. CDR1 is LNHNV and CDR2 is YYDKDF in the germline V gene (reference sequence). The V gene lost 0 bases and the J gene lost 4 bases, with 9 bases spanning the gap. CDR3 in DNA: TGTGCCACCAGCAGAGATGGCGGGACCACCGGGGAGCTGTTTTTT. Protein product: CATSRDGGTTGELFF.

This sequence joins TRBV5-1 and TRBJ2-2, with D possibly matching TRBD2 (6 bases). This CDR3 contains 14 residues. The germline V gene has CDR1 SGHRS and CDR2 YFSETQ. Trimming cost V 4 bases and J 4 bases, with 11 bases left between them. Written as DNA, the CDR3 is TGCGCCAGCAGCCGACTAGGGACCACCGGGGAGCTGTTTTTT. Its translation is CASSRLGTTGELFF. Looking up the rest from reference TRBV5-1 and TRBJ2-2 gives the full variable domain: KAGVTQTPRYLIKTRGQQVTLSCSPISGHRSVSWYQQTPGQGLQFLFEYFSETQRNKGNFPGRFSGRQFSNSRSEMNVSTLELGDSALYLCASSRLGTTGELFFGEGSRLTVL.

V is TRBV6-2 or TRBV6-3 and J is TRBJ1-3; 7 bases are shared with TRBD1. Germline trimming cut 4 bases from V and 7 bases from J; bases unmatched to any gene: 7. CDR1 is MNHEY and CDR2 is SVGEGT in the germline V gene. The CDR3 is 14 residues long. The CDR3 DNA follows: TGTGCCAGCAGTTGGACAGGCCCGGGGAACACCATATATTTT. This gives the protein CASSWTGPGNTIYF.